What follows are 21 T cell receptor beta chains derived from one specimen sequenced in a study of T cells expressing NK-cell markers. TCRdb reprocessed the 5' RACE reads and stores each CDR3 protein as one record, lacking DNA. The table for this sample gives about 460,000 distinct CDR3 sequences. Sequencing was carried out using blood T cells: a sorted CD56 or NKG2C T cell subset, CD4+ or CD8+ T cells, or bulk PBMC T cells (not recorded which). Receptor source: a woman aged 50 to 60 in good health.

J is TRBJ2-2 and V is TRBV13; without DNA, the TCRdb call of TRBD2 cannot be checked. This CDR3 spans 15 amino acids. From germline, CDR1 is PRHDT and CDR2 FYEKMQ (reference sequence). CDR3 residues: CASSSNSGSAGELFF.

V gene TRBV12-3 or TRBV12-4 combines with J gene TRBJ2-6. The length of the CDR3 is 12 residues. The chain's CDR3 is CASGSGANVLTF.

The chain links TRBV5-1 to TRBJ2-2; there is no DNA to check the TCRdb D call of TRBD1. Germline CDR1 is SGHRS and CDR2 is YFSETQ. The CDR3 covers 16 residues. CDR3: CASSLWGWTNTGELFF. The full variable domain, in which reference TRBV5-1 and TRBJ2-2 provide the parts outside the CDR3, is KAGVTQTPRYLIKTRGQQVTLSCSPISGHRSVSWYQQTPGQGLQFLFEYFSETQRNKGNFPGRFSGRQFSNSRSEMNVSTLELGDSALYLCASSLWGWTNTGELFFGEGSRLTVL.

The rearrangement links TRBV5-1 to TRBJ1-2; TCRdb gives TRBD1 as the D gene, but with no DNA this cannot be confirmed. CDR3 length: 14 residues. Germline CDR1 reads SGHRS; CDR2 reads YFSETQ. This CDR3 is CASSPRDRDYGYTF.

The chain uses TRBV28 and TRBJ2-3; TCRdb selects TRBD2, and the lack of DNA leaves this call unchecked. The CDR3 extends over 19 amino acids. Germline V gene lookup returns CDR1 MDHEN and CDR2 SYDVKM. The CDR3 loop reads CASSLLLAGEVPSTDTQYF.

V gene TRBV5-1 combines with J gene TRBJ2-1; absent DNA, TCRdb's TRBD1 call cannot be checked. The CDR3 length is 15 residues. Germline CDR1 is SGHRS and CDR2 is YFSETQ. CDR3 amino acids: CASSTTGGAPNEQFF.

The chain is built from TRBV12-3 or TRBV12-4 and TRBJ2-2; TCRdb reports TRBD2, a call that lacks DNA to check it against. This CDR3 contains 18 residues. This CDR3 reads CASSRGASGIQVTGELFF.

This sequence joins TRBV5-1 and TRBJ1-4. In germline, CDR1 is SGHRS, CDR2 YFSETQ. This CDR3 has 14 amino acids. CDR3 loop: CASSLALQEEKLFF.

CDR3 in amino acids: CASSAGLALETQYF. This chain uses TRBV7-9 with TRBJ2-5; TCRdb's D call of TRBD2 is untestable without DNA. CDR1 SEHNR and CDR2 FQNEAQ come from the germline V gene (reference sequence). The CDR3 spans 14 residues.

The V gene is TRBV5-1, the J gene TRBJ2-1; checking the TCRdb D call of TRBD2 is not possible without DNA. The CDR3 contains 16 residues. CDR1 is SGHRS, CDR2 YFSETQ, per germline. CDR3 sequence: CASSFGSGRAADEQFF.

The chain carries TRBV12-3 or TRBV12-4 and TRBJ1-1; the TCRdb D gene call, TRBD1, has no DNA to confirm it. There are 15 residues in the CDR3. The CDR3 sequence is CASSLGTGRGTEAFF.

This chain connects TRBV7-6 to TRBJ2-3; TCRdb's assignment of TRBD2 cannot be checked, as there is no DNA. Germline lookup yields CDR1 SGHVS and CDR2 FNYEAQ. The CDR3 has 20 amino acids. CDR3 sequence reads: CASSLELRRSGRAEGDTQYF. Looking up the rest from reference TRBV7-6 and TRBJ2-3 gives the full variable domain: GAGVSQSPRYKVTKRGQDVALRCDPISGHVSLYWYRQALGQGPEFLTYFNYEAQQDKSGLPNDRFSAERPEGSISTLTIQRTEQRDSAMYRCASSLELRRSGRAEGDTQYFGPGTRLTVL.

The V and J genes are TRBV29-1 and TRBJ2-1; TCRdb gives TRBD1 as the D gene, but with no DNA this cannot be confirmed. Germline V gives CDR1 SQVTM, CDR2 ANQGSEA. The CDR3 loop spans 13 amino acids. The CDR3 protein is CSVPSSGYNEQFF.

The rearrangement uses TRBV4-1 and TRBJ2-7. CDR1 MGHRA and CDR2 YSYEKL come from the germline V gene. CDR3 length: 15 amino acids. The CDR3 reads CASSQEARLLYEQYF.

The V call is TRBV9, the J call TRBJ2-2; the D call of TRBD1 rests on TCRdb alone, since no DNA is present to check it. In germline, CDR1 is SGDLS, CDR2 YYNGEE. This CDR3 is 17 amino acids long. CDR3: CASSVDPTGGYTGELFF. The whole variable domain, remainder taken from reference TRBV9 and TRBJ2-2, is DSGVTQTPKHLITATGQRVTLRCSPRSGDLSVYWYQQSLDQGLQFLIQYYNGEERAKGNILERFSAQQFPDLHSELNLSSLELGDSALYFCASSVDPTGGYTGELFFGEGSRLTVL.

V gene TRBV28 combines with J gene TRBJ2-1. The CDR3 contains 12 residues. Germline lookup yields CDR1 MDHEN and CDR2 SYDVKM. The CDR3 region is CASSLGLYEQFF.

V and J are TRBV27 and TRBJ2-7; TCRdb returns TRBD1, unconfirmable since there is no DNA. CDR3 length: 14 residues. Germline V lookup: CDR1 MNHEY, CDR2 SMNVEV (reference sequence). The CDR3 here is CASRPGRSSYEQYF.

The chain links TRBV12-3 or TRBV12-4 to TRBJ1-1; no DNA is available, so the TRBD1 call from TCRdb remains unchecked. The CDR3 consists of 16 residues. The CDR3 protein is CASSQPGTGTNTEAFF.

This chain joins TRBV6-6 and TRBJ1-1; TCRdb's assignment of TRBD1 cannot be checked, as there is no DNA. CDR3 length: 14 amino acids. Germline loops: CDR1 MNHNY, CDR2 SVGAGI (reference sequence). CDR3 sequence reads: CASRPGTGFAEAFF.

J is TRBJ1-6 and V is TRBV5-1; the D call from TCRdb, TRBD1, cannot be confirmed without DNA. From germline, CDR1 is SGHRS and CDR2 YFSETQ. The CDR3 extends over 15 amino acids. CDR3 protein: CASSSWDRGNSPLHF.

The CDR3 loop reads CASSLALLAGSTDTQYF. The V gene is TRBV12-3 or TRBV12-4, the J gene TRBJ2-3. The CDR3 loop spans 17 amino acids.